This T cell receptor (beta chain) was profiled in a study of blood T cells in healthy people across ages. Study-wide results and limits: PBMCs went unsorted, and a conclusive naive versus antigen-experienced comparison was therefore prevented.

The authors ran a second PCR of about 7 to 11 cycles using a sample-barcoded 5' primer and a J-beta primer mix. Each cDNA molecule was tagged by a template-switch adaptor that had 12 random nucleotides. Via MiXCR, TCRdb re-called the 5' RACE reads, giving one row per CDR3 protein. The table shows about a million distinct CDR3 sequences, with approximately 50% occurring only once. For this clonotype: Its target is unknown.

At least 5.5 micrograms of total RNA were extracted per sample. Per germline, CDR1 MNHNY and CDR2 SVGAGI (reference sequence). The CDR3 length is 15 residues. Trimming removed 7 bases from V and 2 bases from J, with 18 bases in between. Sequences were obtained from blood. The TCR comes from a woman aged 60-70 years in good health. The chain has TRBV6-6 and TRBJ2-7, with D maybe TRBD2 (5 bases). CDR3 region: CASNQPEGPAYEQYF. The CDR3 bases are TGTGCCAGCAACCAACCCGAGGGCCCCGCCTACGAGCAGTACTTC.